The next 25 T cell receptor beta chains were all read from a single sample in a study of shared clonotypes between healthy human individuals (TCRdb year 2020). Libraries came from the immunoSEQ multiplex PCR assay. TCRdb took over this immuneACCESS table, retaining in-frame rearrangements with V and J assigned. Such tables are incomplete; in checked studies, under half of the missing clones stem from an unresolved V gene, and the remainder is unexplained. The sample table holds about 2.2 million clones, of which 85% to 95% were seen once. Of the sample, under 2% falls within the top ten clones. For the CD8 naive samples, CD45RO-negative cells were positively selected for CCR7, yielding a CD45RA+CCR7+ population from which TemRA cells were excluded. The sample consisted of naive CD8+ T cells from PBMCs. The cell subset or site label, read with the paper, signifies: CD45RA+CCR7+. The receptors derive from a man aged 18-30 years in good health. Some clones in this sample may be carry-over from other donors' samples.

This chain uses TRBV11-2 with TRBJ2-3; D remains unclear. The CDR3 totals 12 residues. V was trimmed by 1 base and J by 6 bases, leaving 5 bases between them. Germline loops: CDR1 SGHAT, CDR2 FQNNGV. The CDR3 DNA is TGTGCCAGCAGCTTAGGTTTTGATACGCAGTATTTT. It codes for CASSLGFDTQYF. Using reference TRBV11-2 and TRBJ2-3 for the parts outside the CDR3, the full variable domain is EAGVAQSPRYKIIEKRQSVAFWCNPISGHATLYWYQQILGQGPKLLIQFQNNGVVDDSQLPKDRFSAERLKGVDSTLKIQPAKLEDSAVYLCASSLGFDTQYFGPGTRLTVL.

The chain is built from TRBV5-1 and TRBJ2-7, with D possibly TRBD2 on 6 matching bases. V lost 1 base and J lost 6, with 11 bases in between. Germline V CDR1 and CDR2: SGHRS, YFSETQ. The length of the CDR3 is 13 residues. CDR3 in amino acids: CASSLKSGREQYF. CDR3 nucleotide sequence: TGCGCCAGCAGCTTGAAAAGCGGGCGCGAGCAGTACTTC.

This chain links TRBV11-2 with TRBJ2-1, with 8 bases matching TRBD2. Germline V gene data show CDR1 as SGHAT and CDR2 as FQNNGV. V shed 7 bases, J shed 5 bases, and the junction held 10 bases outside the gene matches. The CDR3 runs 15 residues. DNA for the CDR3: TGTGCCAGCACCCCTGGGACTAGACTAAACAATGAGCAGTTCTTC. This codes for CASTPGTRLNNEQFF.

As for this clone: The sample contains more than one DNA sequence encoding this CDR3. The chain recombines TRBV7-8 with TRBJ2-3; 11 positions agree with TRBD2. The germline V gene encodes CDR1 SGHVS and CDR2 FQNEAQ. The CDR3 spans 16 residues. The ends lost 5 bases at V and 2 bases at J; junction bases unmatched: 6. The CDR3 DNA reads as TGTGCCAGCAGCCCTCGACTAGCGGGGACCACAGATACGCAGTATTTT. Its protein is CASSPRLAGTTDTQYF.

Concerning this clone: A junction boundary mismatches the germline segment, possibly from a read error. Other DNA sequences from this sample encode an identical CDR3 as well. The chain combines TRBV4-3 with TRBJ1-2, with D perhaps TRBD1 (6 bases). The CDR3 is 14 residues long. Germline V CDR1 and CDR2: LGHNA, YSLEER. The CDR3 here is CASSQDRGNYGYTF. CDR3 in DNA: TGCGCCAGCAGCCAAGATAGGGGGAACTACGGCTACACCTTC.

V gene TRBV6-8 combines with J gene TRBJ2-4; no definite D call. CDR1 and CDR2 from the germline V gene are MNHGY and SAAAGT. The CDR3 is 11 amino acids. V lost 4 bases, J lost 11 bases, and 9 bases lay in between. The CDR3 DNA follows: TGTGCCAGCAGTTCCCATAATCTTCAGTACTTC. Protein sequence: CASSSHNLQYF.

The V gene is TRBV9, the J gene TRBJ1-2, with D perhaps TRBD1 (6 bases). The CDR3 contains 16 residues. Germline values: CDR1 SGDLS, CDR2 YYNGEE. V lost 4 bases and J lost 4, with 20 bases in between. In DNA, the CDR3 is TGTGCCAGCAGCACCGGCCTGAGGACAGACCCCTATGGCTACACCTTC. Translating it yields CASSTGLRTDPYGYTF.

The table lists this clone with a count of one. The chain is built from TRBV9 and TRBJ2-2; 7 positions agree with TRBD1. The length of the CDR3 is 17 residues. Germline CDR1 SGDLS, CDR2 YYNGEE. Trimming at V came to 0 bases and at J to 1 base, leaving 6 bases not matched to a gene. DNA of the CDR3: TGTGCCAGCAGCGTAGAACGCGACAGGGTGAACACCGGGGAGCTGTTTTTT. Protein sequence: CASSVERDRVNTGELFF.

This clone was observed a few times. The chain couples TRBV29-1 to TRBJ1-1, with 8 bases identical to TRBD1. The CDR3 runs to 15 residues. With 0 bases clipped from V and 7 bases from J, the junction kept 10 bases outside the gene matches. The germline CDR1 and CDR2 sequences are SQVTM and ANQGSEA. The CDR3 protein is CSVEDQQGAIGEAFF. CDR3 nucleotide sequence: TGCAGCGTTGAAGATCAGCAGGGGGCGATCGGTGAAGCTTTCTTT. Variable domain in full (rest from reference TRBV29-1 and TRBJ1-1): SAVISQKPSRDICQRGTSLTIQCQVDSQVTMMFWYRQQPGQSLTLIATANQGSEATYESGFVIDKFPISRPNLTFSTLTVSNMSPEDSSIYLCSVEDQQGAIGEAFFGQGTRLTVV.

The chain is built from TRBV11-2 and TRBJ2-7; 7 bases map to TRBD1. The V gene end was trimmed by 4 bases and the J gene end by 2 bases; junction bases not matched to a gene: 8. Germline-derived CDR1 and CDR2 are SGHAT and FQNNGV. This CDR3 is built from 15 residues. This chain's CDR3 is CASSSGTVLPYEQYF. CDR3 sequence (DNA): TGTGCCAGCAGCTCCGGGACAGTTCTCCCCTACGAGCAGTACTTC.

In this sample, this clone turned up once. V gene TRBV14 combines with J gene TRBJ1-1; D remains unclear. From germline, CDR1 is SGHDN and CDR2 FVKESK. This CDR3 is 14 amino acids long. The V end was cut by 0 bases, the J end by 2 bases, with 7 bases between. The CDR3 loop reads CASSQEAANTEAFF. As DNA, the CDR3 is TGTGCCAGCAGCCAAGAGGCAGCCAACACTGAAGCTTTCTTT.

The gene calls are TRBV7-2 and TRBJ2-7; TRBD1 agrees at 9 bases. The junction had 8 bases not matched to a gene; V was cut back by 5 bases and J by 3 bases. The V gene's germline CDR1 is SGHTA and CDR2 FQGNSA. The CDR3 length is 15 residues. CDR3 nucleotide sequence: TGTGCCAGCAGCCCCTTTTGGACAGGGGACTACGAGCAGTACTTC. Translation gives CASSPFWTGDYEQYF.

The CDR3 region has the DNA TGTGCCAGCAGCGACCTGTTGGGAGCGGAAATCACAGATACGCAGTATTTT. This sequence encodes CASSDLLGAEITDTQYF. J is TRBJ2-3 and V is TRBV7-9, with D tentatively TRBD2 (5 bases). The CDR3 sequence is 17 residues long. Germline V gene sequence: CDR1 SEHNR, CDR2 FQNEAQ (reference sequence). V dropped 5 bases and J dropped 2 bases, with 20 bases sitting between them.

This chain links TRBV5-5 with TRBJ2-5, with D unclear. The germline V gene has CDR1 SGHKS and CDR2 YYEKEE (reference sequence). This CDR3 spans 12 amino acids. Trimming stripped 4 bases from V and 11 bases from J, with 15 bases between. CDR3 amino acids: CASSHPTLGQYF. The DNA of the CDR3 is TGTGCCAGCAGCCACCCCACCCTTGGACAGTACTTC.

Concerning this clone: Additional DNA sequences in this sample encode the identical CDR3. The chain uses TRBV11-2 and TRBJ2-1; no reliable D call. Germline lookup yields CDR1 SGHAT and CDR2 FQNNGV. Between the trimmed V and J ends, which lost 1 base and 8 bases, there was a span of 6 bases. The CDR3 sequence is 12 residues long. This CDR3 reads CASSLVRDEQFF. The CDR3 DNA follows: TGTGCCAGCAGCTTAGTCAGAGATGAGCAGTTCTTC.

This rearrangement joins TRBV10-1 to TRBJ2-7; the match to TRBD2 covers 11 bases. The length of the CDR3 is 16 residues. V dropped 3 bases and J dropped 4; count of bases not matched to a gene: 8. CDR1 is WNHNN, CDR2 SYGVQD, per germline (reference sequence). The CDR3 region is CASSELAGAVRYEQYF. CDR3 nucleotides: TGCGCCAGCAGTGAACTAGCGGGAGCGGTGAGGTACGAGCAGTACTTC.

The chain uses TRBV7-8 and TRBJ2-5; 11 bases match TRBD2. The CDR3 covers 18 residues. Germline V gene sequence: CDR1 SGHVS, CDR2 FQNEAQ. Losses at the gene ends were 5 bases for V and 3 bases for J; bases not matched to a gene: 14. CDR3 coding DNA: TGTGCCAGCAGCCCGGGGACTAGCGGCTCTTTTATGGAAGAGACCCAGTACTTC. Its translation is CASSPGTSGSFMEETQYF.

This sequence joins TRBV7-9 and TRBJ2-1; 10 bases are a match to TRBD1. V gave up 7 bases and J gave up 6 bases; unmatched junction bases: 9. Germline CDR1 SEHNR, CDR2 FQNEAQ (reference sequence). The CDR3 loop spans 15 amino acids. CDR3 sequence reads: CASTTRRTGGNEQFF. The CDR3 nucleotides are TGTGCCAGCACCACGAGGAGGACAGGGGGCAATGAGCAGTTCTTC. Filled out from reference TRBV7-9 and TRBJ2-1, the complete variable domain reads DTGVSQNPRHKITKRGQNVTFRCDPISEHNRLYWYRQTLGQGPEFLTYFQNEAQLEKSRLLSDRFSAERPKGSFSTLEIQRTEQGDSAMYLCASTTRRTGGNEQFFGPGTRLTVL.

The chain recombines TRBV5-1 with TRBJ2-7, with a tentative D call TRBD2 (6 bases). CDR1 and CDR2 from the germline V gene are SGHRS and YFSETQ. V was pared by 5 bases and J by 6 bases, with 15 bases between. This CDR3 spans 13 amino acids. For the CDR3, the DNA is TGCGCCAGCAGGTCGGGACTGGCCGCCGAGCAGTACTTC. This gives the protein CASRSGLAAEQYF.

The V gene is TRBV9, the J gene TRBJ2-3; D call uncertain. The V end lost 3 bases, the J end lost 2 bases, and 16 bases lay between the germline ends. This CDR3 contains 16 residues. The germline V gene has CDR1 SGDLS and CDR2 YYNGEE. Here the CDR3 DNA reads TGTGCCAGCAGCGGATCTGTGGCTTTTGTCACAGATACGCAGTATTTT. Translation gives CASSGSVAFVTDTQYF.

The chain joins TRBV10-2 to TRBJ2-3, with TRBD2 as a possible D gene (5 bases). Germline lookup yields CDR1 WSHSY and CDR2 SAAADI. Trimming pared 6 bases from V and 0 bases from J, leaving 13 bases between. The CDR3 covers 15 residues. The CDR3 reads CASRESRGSTDTQYF. The DNA for the CDR3 is TGCGCCAGCAGAGAAAGCCGGGGTAGCACAGATACGCAGTATTTT.

This clone was detected a few times. Other DNA sequences within the sample encode an identical CDR3. This sequence joins TRBV9 and TRBJ2-1; D remains ambiguous. The CDR3 contains 11 residues. Germline values: CDR1 SGDLS, CDR2 YYNGEE. V gave up 4 bases and J gave up 5 bases, with 4 bases separating them. Written as DNA, the CDR3 is TGTGCCAGCAGCTCGAACAATGAGCAGTTCTTC. Protein: CASSSNNEQFF.

This chain links TRBV5-4 with TRBJ2-7; 8 nucleotides match TRBD1. CDR3 length: 15 amino acids. Germline CDR1 is SGHNT and CDR2 is YYREEE (reference sequence). V lost 0 bases to trimming and J lost 4 bases; unmatched junction nucleotides: 6. CDR3: CASSLVDTGGYEQYF. Written as DNA, the CDR3 is TGTGCCAGCAGCTTGGTAGATACAGGGGGTTACGAGCAGTACTTC.

The chain couples TRBV13 to TRBJ2-1; 14 nucleotides align to TRBD2. V was clipped by 5 bases and J by 2 bases; unmatched bases: 2. This CDR3 spans 16 amino acids. The V gene's germline CDR1 is PRHDT and CDR2 FYEKMQ (reference sequence). The CDR3 coding sequence is TGTGCCAGCAGCCGGGGACTAGCGGGAGCCTACAATGAGCAGTTCTTC. Its translation is CASSRGLAGAYNEQFF.

The chain links TRBV27 to TRBJ2-3; 7 nucleotides line up with TRBD1. This CDR3 has 18 residues. CDR1 and CDR2 from the germline V gene are MNHEY and SMNVEV (reference sequence). Trimming removed 5 bases from V and 2 bases from J; junction bases left unmatched: 16. The CDR3 region is CASSPPGQEVSNTDTQYF. As DNA, the CDR3 is TGTGCCAGCAGTCCTCCCGGACAGGAGGTCAGTAACACAGATACGCAGTATTTT.